The 5 T cell receptor beta chains below were found in one sample sequenced in a study of blood T cell repertoires in COVID-19. Generated by immunoSEQ multiplex PCR, the TCRdb table keeps only in-frame clones and is missing some. Here the sample spans about 330,000 clones, 86% being singletons. Sequencing used PBMCs or T cells enriched from blood (not recorded which). These TCRs come from a woman under 30 who had recovered from COVID-19.

The rearrangement links TRBV5-6 to TRBJ2-2; D unclear. The CDR3 runs to 15 residues. Germline V gene lookup returns CDR1 SGHDT and CDR2 YYEEEE. Trimming stripped 1 base from V and 5 bases from J, with 12 bases between. The CDR3 DNA reads as TGTGCCAGCAGCTTGCAATCGACTCTAACCGGGGAGCTGTTTTTT. It codes for CASSLQSTLTGELFF. Together with reference TRBV5-6 and TRBJ2-2, the CDR3 gives the full variable domain: DAGVTQSPTHLIKTRGQQVTLRCSPKSGHDTVSWYQQALGQGPQFIFQYYEEEERQRGNFPDRFSGHQFPNYSSELNVNALLLGDSALYLCASSLQSTLTGELFFGEGSRLTVL.

The chain links TRBV28 to TRBJ2-6; D perhaps matches TRBD2 (6 bases). The CDR3 extends over 21 amino acids. V was pared by 3 bases and J by 1 base, with 25 bases between. Germline CDR1 reads MDHEN; CDR2 reads SYDVKM. CDR3 region: CASSFNSWLAGTFSGANVLTF. The CDR3 DNA reads as TGTGCCAGCAGTTTTAATAGTTGGTTGGCGGGAACCTTTTCTGGGGCCAACGTCCTGACTTTC.

This clone was counted once. The J gene is TRBJ1-2, the V gene TRBV6-5; D gene uncertain. The CDR3 spans 11 residues. Per germline, CDR1 MNHEY and CDR2 SVGAGI. Trimming removed 10 bases at V and 0 bases at J, with 6 bases between. DNA of the CDR3: TGTGCCACTTCTCCTAACTATGGCTACACCTTC. It specifies CATSPNYGYTF.

V gene TRBV3-1 (or the pseudogene TRBV3-2) combines with J gene TRBJ2-7, with D tentatively TRBD2 (5 bases). CDR1 and CDR2 (germline): LGHDT, YNNKEL (reference sequence). This CDR3 has 14 amino acids. The V gene lost 4 bases and the J gene lost 2 bases, with 12 bases spanning the gap. CDR3 in amino acids: CASSLSEGTYEQYF. CDR3 sequence (DNA): TGTGCCAGCAGCCTAAGTGAGGGAACCTACGAGCAGTACTTC.

The chain uses TRBV30 and TRBJ1-1, with no clear D. The V and J ends lost 5 bases and 1 base respectively, with 8 bases between them. Germline V gene lookup returns CDR1 GTSNPN and CDR2 SVGIG (reference sequence). This CDR3 region has 12 residues. The chain's CDR3 is CAWGIGNTEAFF. In nucleotides, the CDR3 is TGTGCCTGGGGAATCGGGAACACTGAAGCTTTCTTT.